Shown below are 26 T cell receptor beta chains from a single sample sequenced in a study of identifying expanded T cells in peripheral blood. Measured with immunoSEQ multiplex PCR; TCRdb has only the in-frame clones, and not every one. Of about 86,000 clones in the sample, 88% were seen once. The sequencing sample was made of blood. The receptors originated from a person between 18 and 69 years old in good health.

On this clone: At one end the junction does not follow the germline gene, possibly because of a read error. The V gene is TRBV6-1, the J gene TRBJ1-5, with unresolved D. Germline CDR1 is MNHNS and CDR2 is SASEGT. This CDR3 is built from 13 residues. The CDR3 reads CASRAYSDQPQHF. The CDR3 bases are TGTGCCAGCAGAGCTTATAGCGATCAGCCCCAGCATTTT.

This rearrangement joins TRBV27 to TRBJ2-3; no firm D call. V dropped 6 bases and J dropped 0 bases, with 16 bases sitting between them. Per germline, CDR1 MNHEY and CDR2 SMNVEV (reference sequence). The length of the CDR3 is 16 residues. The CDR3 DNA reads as TGTGCCAGCAGACCGAAGACTCTAACTAGCACAGATACGCAGTATTTT. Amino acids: CASRPKTLTSTDTQYF.

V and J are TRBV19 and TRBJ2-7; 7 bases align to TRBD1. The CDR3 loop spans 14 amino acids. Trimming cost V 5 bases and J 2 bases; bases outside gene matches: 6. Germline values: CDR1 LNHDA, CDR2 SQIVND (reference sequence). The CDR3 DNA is TGTGCCAGTAGTCTGAAGACAGGGCCCTACGAGCAGTACTTC. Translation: CASSLKTGPYEQYF.

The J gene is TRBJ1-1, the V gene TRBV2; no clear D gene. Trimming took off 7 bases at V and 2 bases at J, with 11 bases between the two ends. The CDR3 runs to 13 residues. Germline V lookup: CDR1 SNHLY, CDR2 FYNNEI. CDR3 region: CASTVAGNTEAFF. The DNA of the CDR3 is TGTGCCAGCACTGTAGCGGGTAACACTGAAGCTTTCTTT.

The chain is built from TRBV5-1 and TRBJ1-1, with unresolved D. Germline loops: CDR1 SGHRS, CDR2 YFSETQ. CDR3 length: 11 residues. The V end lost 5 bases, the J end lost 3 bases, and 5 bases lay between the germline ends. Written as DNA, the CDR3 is TGCGCCAGCAGACTGGACACTGAAGCTTTCTTT. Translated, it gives CASRLDTEAFF.

CDR3 in amino acids: CASSAYPEEQYF. DNA of the CDR3: TGTGCCAGCAGTGCCTACCCGGAGGAGCAGTACTTC. This chain connects TRBV6-5 to TRBJ2-7; D is ambiguous. The CDR3 consists of 12 residues. V dropped 5 bases and J dropped 7 bases, with 12 bases sitting between them. Looked up from germline, CDR1 is MNHEY and CDR2 is SVGAGI.

The CDR3 here is CAISEDIDRKAFF. In DNA, the CDR3 is TGTGCCATCAGTGAGGATATTGACAGGAAAGCTTTCTTT. This chain joins TRBV10-3 and TRBJ1-1; a possible D gene is TRBD1 (6 bases). This CDR3 region has 13 residues. The V gene's germline CDR1 is ENHRY and CDR2 SYGVKD. V was cut by 2 bases and J by 9 bases, with 13 bases left in between.

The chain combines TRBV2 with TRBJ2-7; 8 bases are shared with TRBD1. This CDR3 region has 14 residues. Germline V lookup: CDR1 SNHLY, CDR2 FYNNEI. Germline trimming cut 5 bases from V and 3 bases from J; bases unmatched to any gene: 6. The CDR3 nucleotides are TGTGCCAGCAGTAATACCGGGACAGGCTACGAGCAGTACTTC. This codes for CASSNTGTGYEQYF.

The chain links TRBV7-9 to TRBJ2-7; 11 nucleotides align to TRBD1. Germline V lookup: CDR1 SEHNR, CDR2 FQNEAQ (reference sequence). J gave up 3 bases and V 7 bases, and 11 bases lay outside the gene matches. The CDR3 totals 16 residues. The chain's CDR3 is CASTQKAGTGGYEQYF. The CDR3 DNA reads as TGTGCCAGCACCCAAAAGGCCGGGACAGGGGGCTACGAGCAGTACTTC.

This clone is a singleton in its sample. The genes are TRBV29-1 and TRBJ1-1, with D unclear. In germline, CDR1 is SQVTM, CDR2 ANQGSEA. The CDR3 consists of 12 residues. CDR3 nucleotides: TGCAGACCCACTTCCACGAACACTGAAGCTTTCTTT. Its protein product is CRPTSTNTEAFF. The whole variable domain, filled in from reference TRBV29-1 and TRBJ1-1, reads SAVISQKPSRDICQRGTSLTIQCQVDSQVTMMFWYRQQPGQSLTLIATANQGSEATYESGFVIDKFPISRPNLTFSTLTVSNMSPEDSSIYLCRPTSTNTEAFFGQGTRLTVV.

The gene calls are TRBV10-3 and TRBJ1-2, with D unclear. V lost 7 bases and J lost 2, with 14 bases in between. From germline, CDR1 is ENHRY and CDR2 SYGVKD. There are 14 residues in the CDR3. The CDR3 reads CAITKDSPNYGYTF. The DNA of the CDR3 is TGTGCCATCACCAAGGACTCACCCAACTATGGCTACACCTTC.

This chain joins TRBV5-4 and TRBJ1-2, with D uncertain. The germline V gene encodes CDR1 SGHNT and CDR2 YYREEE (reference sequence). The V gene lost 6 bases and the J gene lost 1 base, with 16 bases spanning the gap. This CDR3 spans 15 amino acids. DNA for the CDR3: TGTGCCAGCACCCTTGGTAGCAGATTTAACTATGGCTACACCTTC. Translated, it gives CASTLGSRFNYGYTF.

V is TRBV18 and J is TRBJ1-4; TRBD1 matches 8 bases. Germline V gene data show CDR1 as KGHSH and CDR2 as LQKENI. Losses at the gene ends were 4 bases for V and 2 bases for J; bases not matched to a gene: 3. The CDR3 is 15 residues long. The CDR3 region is CASSQTGATNEKLFF. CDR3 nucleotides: TGTGCCAGCTCACAGACAGGGGCTACTAATGAAAAACTGTTTTTT.

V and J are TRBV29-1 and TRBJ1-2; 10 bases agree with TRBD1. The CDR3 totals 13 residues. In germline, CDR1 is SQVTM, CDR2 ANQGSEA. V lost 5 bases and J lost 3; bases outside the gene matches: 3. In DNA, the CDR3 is TGCAGCGTTTCCGGGACAGGGGACTATGGCTACACCTTC. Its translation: CSVSGTGDYGYTF.

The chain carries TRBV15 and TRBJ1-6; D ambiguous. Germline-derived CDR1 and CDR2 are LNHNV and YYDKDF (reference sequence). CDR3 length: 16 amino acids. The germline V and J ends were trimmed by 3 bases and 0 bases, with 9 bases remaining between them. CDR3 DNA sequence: TGTGCCACCAGCAGTGAAAAACGCTCCTATAATTCACCCCTCCACTTT. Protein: CATSSEKRSYNSPLHF.

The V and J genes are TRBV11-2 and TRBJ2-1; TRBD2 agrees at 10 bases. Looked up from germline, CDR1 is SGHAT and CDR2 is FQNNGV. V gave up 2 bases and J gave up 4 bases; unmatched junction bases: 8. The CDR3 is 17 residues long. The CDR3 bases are TGTGCCAGCAGCTTACGGCTGGCTAGCGGGAGTTACAATGAGCAGTTCTTC. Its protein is CASSLRLASGSYNEQFF.

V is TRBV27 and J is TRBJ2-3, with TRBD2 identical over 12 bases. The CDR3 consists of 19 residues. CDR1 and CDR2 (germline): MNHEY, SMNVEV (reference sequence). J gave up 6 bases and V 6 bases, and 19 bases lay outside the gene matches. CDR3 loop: CASRRSSGGAGSVRDTQYF. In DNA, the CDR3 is TGTGCCAGCAGGCGTTCTAGCGGGGGGGCCGGGTCCGTCCGGGATACGCAGTATTTT.

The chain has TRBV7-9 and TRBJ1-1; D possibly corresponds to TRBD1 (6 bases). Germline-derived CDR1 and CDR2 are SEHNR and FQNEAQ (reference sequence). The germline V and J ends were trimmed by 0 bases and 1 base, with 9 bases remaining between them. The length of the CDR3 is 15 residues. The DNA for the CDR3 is TGTGCCAGCAGCTTAGCGGGGACACAGAACACTGAAGCTTTCTTT. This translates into CASSLAGTQNTEAFF.

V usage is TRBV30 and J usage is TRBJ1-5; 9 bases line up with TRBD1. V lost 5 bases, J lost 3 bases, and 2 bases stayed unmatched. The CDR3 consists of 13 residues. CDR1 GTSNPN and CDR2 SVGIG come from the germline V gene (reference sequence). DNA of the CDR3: TGTGCCTGGGGGGACAGGGTCAATCAGCCCCAGCATTTT. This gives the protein CAWGDRVNQPQHF.

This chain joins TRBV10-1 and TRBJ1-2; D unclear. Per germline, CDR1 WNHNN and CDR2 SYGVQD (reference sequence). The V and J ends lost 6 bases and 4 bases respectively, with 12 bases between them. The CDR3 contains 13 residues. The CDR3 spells CASSEDGSYGYTF. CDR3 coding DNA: TGCGCCAGCAGCGAGGACGGGTCCTATGGCTACACCTTC.

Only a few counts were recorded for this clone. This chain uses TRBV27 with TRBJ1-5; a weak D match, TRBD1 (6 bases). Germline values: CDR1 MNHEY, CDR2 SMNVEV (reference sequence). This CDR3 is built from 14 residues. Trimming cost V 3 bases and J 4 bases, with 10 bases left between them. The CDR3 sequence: CASSLRQGNQPQHF. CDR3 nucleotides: TGTGCCAGCAGTTTGAGGCAGGGGAATCAGCCCCAGCATTTT.

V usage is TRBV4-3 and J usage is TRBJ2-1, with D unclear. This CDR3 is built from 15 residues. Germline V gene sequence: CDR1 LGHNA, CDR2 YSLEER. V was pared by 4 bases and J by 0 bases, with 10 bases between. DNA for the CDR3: TGCGCCAGCAGCCCCCGGGCCCTCTCCTACAATGAGCAGTTCTTC. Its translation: CASSPRALSYNEQFF.

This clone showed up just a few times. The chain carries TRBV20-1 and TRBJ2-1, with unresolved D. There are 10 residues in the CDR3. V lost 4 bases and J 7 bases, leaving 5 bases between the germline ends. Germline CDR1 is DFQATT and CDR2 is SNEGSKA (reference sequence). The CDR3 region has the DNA TGCAGTGCTAAGTTGAATGAGCAGTTCTTC. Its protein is CSAKLNEQFF.

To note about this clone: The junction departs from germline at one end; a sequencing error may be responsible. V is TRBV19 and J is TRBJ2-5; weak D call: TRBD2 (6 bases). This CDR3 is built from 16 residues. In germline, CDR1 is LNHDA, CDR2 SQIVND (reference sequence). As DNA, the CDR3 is TGTGCCAGTAGTATAGACCCGGGAGCCCTGGTAGAGATCCAGTACTTC. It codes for CASSIDPGALVEIQYF.

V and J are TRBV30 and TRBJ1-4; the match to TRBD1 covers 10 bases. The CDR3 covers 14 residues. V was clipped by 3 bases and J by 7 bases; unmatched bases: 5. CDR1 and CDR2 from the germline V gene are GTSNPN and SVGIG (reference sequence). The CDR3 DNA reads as TGTGCCTGGAGACGGACAGGGGGGGGTGAAAAACTGTTTTTT. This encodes CAWRRTGGGEKLFF.

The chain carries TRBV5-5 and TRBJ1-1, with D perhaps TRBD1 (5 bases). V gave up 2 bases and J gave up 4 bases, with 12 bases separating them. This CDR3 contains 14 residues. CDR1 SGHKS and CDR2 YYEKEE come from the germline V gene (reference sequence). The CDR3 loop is CASSFMGLGTEAFF. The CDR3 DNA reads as TGTGCCAGCAGCTTTATGGGGCTTGGCACTGAAGCTTTCTTT.